The 20 T cell receptor beta chains reported below all come from one sample, sequenced in a study of beta chain features in type 1 diabetes. The isolated RNA, all of it, was reverse transcribed, so expressed TCRB transcripts were what got sequenced. The assay was immunoSEQ multiplex PCR, and TCRdb's table has in-frame clones only and misses some. The sample holds under 350,000 clones, under 8.5% seen once. Sequencing was carried out using central memory CD4+ T cells from blood. These receptors originate from a woman aged 18 to 35 in good health.

This clone was observed a few times. The rearrangement links TRBV11-3 to TRBJ2-7; D ambiguous. CDR1 is SGHNT and CDR2 is YENEEA in the germline V gene. This CDR3 has 13 residues. Trimming left V 8 bases short and J 3 bases short, with 14 bases between. CDR3 DNA: TGTGCCAGCCTAAAGGACGGTGACTACGAGCAGTACTTC. Its translation: CASLKDGDYEQYF.

This clone occurred a few times. The V call is TRBV6-5, the J call TRBJ1-5, with 8 bases fitting TRBD1. The CDR3 contains 14 residues. Per the germline V gene, CDR1 is MNHEY and CDR2 is SVGAGI. Trimming removed 6 bases from V and 7 bases from J; junction bases left unmatched: 8. CDR3 residues: CASRRRQGKQPQHF. The CDR3 DNA reads TGTGCCAGCAGACGCAGACAGGGGAAACAGCCCCAGCATTTT.

The rearrangement uses TRBV20-1 and TRBJ2-5; 7 positions match TRBD1. CDR1 is DFQATT and CDR2 is SNEGSKA in the germline V gene (reference sequence). This CDR3 spans 11 amino acids. The CDR3 DNA reads as TGCAGCGTTGGCCAGGGGGTTGGCCAGTACTTC. Protein sequence: CSVGQGVGQYF.

This rearrangement joins TRBV29-1 to TRBJ2-5, with D perhaps assigned TRBD1 or TRBD2 (5 bases each). The CDR3 has 13 amino acids. V was shortened by 8 bases and J by 4 bases, with 17 bases between the two germline ends. The germline CDR1 and CDR2 sequences are SQVTM and ANQGSEA. The CDR3: CSLAGSIGETQYF. Written as DNA, the CDR3 is TGCAGCCTTGCAGGGAGTATTGGAGAGACCCAGTACTTC.

This chain connects TRBV7-9 to TRBJ2-2, with TRBD2 matching 8 bases. The CDR3 consists of 15 residues. The ends lost 4 bases at V and 7 bases at J; junction bases unmatched: 8. Per germline, CDR1 SEHNR and CDR2 FQNEAQ (reference sequence). This chain's CDR3 is CASSSGLAEGGELFF. The DNA of the CDR3 is TGTGCCAGCAGCTCTGGACTAGCAGAGGGCGGGGAGCTGTTTTTT.

V usage is TRBV6-5 and J usage is TRBJ2-4; 9 nucleotides agree with TRBD1. CDR3 size: 15 residues. Trimming cost V 2 bases and J 6 bases; bases outside gene matches: 5. Germline V gives CDR1 MNHEY, CDR2 SVGAGI. The CDR3 DNA follows: TGTGCCAGCAGTTACGGGACAGGGAGAGGAAACATTCAGTACTTC. This encodes CASSYGTGRGNIQYF.

The V gene is TRBV4-3, the J gene TRBJ2-1, with TRBD1 as a possible D gene (5 bases). Per the germline V gene, CDR1 is LGHNA and CDR2 is YSLEER. Trimming shortened V by 2 bases and J by 6 bases, and 11 bases separated the two germline ends. There are 14 residues in the CDR3. The DNA for the CDR3 is TGCGCCAGCAGCCAACAAACAAGGGGCAATGAGCAGTTCTTC. Translated, it gives CASSQQTRGNEQFF.

This clone appeared a few times. The chain joins TRBV5-6 to TRBJ2-1, with D perhaps TRBD1 (5 bases). The CDR3 covers 15 residues. The germline V gene encodes CDR1 SGHDT and CDR2 YYEEEE. The V end lost 2 bases, the J end lost 1 base, and 10 bases lay between the germline ends. The CDR3 reads CASSFRGRSYNEQFF. The CDR3 bases are TGTGCCAGCAGCTTTAGGGGTCGATCCTACAATGAGCAGTTCTTC.

This clone has at least ten counts. J is TRBJ2-1 and V is TRBV10-3; 10 bases are shared with TRBD1. The CDR3 contains 13 residues. V shed 10 bases, J shed 5 bases, and the junction held 5 bases outside the gene matches. Germline CDR1 and CDR2: ENHRY and SYGVKD. DNA for the CDR3: TGTGCCACCGGGACAGGGGACCACAATGAGCAGTTCTTC. Encoded protein: CATGTGDHNEQFF.

The V gene is TRBV29-1, the J gene TRBJ1-4; 9 nucleotides match TRBD1. Germline values: CDR1 SQVTM, CDR2 ANQGSEA. The CDR3 covers 15 residues. The trim removed 7 bases at V and 8 bases at J, leaving 14 bases unmatched. In DNA, the CDR3 is TGCAGCGCAAACAGACTGACAGGGGGTGTGGAAAAACTGTTTTTT. It translates to CSANRLTGGVEKLFF. Full variable domain (rest looked up from reference TRBV29-1 and TRBJ1-4): SAVISQKPSRDICQRGTSLTIQCQVDSQVTMMFWYRQQPGQSLTLIATANQGSEATYESGFVIDKFPISRPNLTFSTLTVSNMSPEDSSIYLCSANRLTGGVEKLFFGSGTQLSVL.

This clone was picked up a small number of times. This chain joins TRBV14 and TRBJ2-1; TRBD2 agrees at 12 bases. The CDR3 extends over 17 amino acids. The trim removed 4 bases at V and 10 bases at J, leaving 14 bases unmatched. Germline CDR1 and CDR2: SGHDN and FVKESK. The CDR3: CASSLLAGGPGAQEQFF. The DNA of the CDR3 is TGTGCCAGCAGCCTCCTAGCGGGGGGGCCCGGGGCACAAGAGCAGTTCTTC.

The rearrangement joins TRBV7-2 to TRBJ2-3, with a weak D call TRBD2 (5 bases). CDR3 length equals 18 residues. The germline V and J ends were trimmed by 4 bases and 0 bases, with 20 bases remaining between them. Germline V lookup: CDR1 SGHTA, CDR2 FQGNSA. The CDR3 DNA is TGTGCCAGCAGCTATAGAGCTAGCCCTTCGGGGAGCACAGATACGCAGTATTTT. Translated, it gives CASSYRASPSGSTDTQYF.

DNA for the CDR3: TGTGCCATCGGCTTGGGGGACGAGCAGTACTTC. Amino acids: CAIGLGDEQYF. The chain couples TRBV10-3 to TRBJ2-7; possibly TRBD1 or TRBD2 for D (5 bases each). This CDR3 has 11 amino acids. Trimming cost V 8 bases and J 5 bases, with 10 bases left between them. In germline, CDR1 is ENHRY, CDR2 SYGVKD.

The chain links TRBV5-6 to TRBJ2-4, with 9 bases aligning to TRBD1. CDR3 length: 16 residues. Germline assignment: CDR1 SGHDT and CDR2 YYEEEE. The V gene end was trimmed by 0 bases and the J gene end by 1 base; junction bases not matched to a gene: 2. The CDR3 bases are TGTGCCAGCAGCTTGGGACAGGGGGTCGCCAAAAACATTCAGTACTTC. Protein sequence: CASSLGQGVAKNIQYF. Full variable domain (rest looked up from reference TRBV5-6 and TRBJ2-4): DAGVTQSPTHLIKTRGQQVTLRCSPKSGHDTVSWYQQALGQGPQFIFQYYEEEERQRGNFPDRFSGHQFPNYSSELNVNALLLGDSALYLCASSLGQGVAKNIQYFGAGTRLSVL.

This clone was observed many times. The rearrangement uses TRBV11-2 and TRBJ1-1; D uncertain. Trimming pared 1 base from V and 3 bases from J, leaving 6 bases between. The CDR3 sequence is 13 residues long. Germline V lookup: CDR1 SGHAT, CDR2 FQNNGV. This chain's CDR3 is CASSLARDTEAFF. CDR3 nucleotides: TGTGCCAGCAGCTTAGCAAGGGACACTGAAGCTTTCTTT. Full variable domain (outside the CDR3, taken from reference TRBV11-2 and TRBJ1-1): EAGVAQSPRYKIIEKRQSVAFWCNPISGHATLYWYQQILGQGPKLLIQFQNNGVVDDSQLPKDRFSAERLKGVDSTLKIQPAKLEDSAVYLCASSLARDTEAFFGQGTRLTVV.

This chain joins TRBV4-1 and TRBJ1-1; TRBD1 is a possible D gene (6 bases). Germline V gene sequence: CDR1 MGHRA, CDR2 YSYEKL. This CDR3 contains 14 residues. Deletions cut 5 bases from V and 0 bases from J, with 10 bases between. The CDR3 protein is CASSKGVMNTEAFF. The CDR3 nucleotides are TGCGCCAGCAGCAAGGGGGTGATGAACACTGAAGCTTTCTTT.

There are a few counts of this clone. A much larger clone differs by one base, so this may be a read error. This chain uses TRBV7-2 with TRBJ2-3; D is unclear. There are 13 residues in the CDR3. Germline V CDR1 and CDR2: SGHTA, FQGNSA. Trimming pared 2 bases from V and 2 bases from J, leaving 5 bases between. The CDR3 DNA reads as TGTGCCAGCAGCTTATCGGCCACAGATACGCAGTATTTT. This codes for CASSLSATDTQYF.

The V gene is TRBV21-1, the J gene TRBJ2-7; TRBD1 is taken as the D call from the table, unchecked against the DNA. TRBV21-1 is a documented pseudogene. The CDR3 totals 15 residues. The DNA for the CDR3 is TGTGCCAGCAGCCGTTGGGGCGATCCCCATTACGAGCAGTACGTC. Translation: CASSRWGDPHYEQYV.

The chain combines TRBV29-1 with TRBJ2-7, with D perhaps being TRBD1 or TRBD2 (5 bases each). Germline V gives CDR1 SQVTM, CDR2 ANQGSEA. The CDR3 spans 11 residues. Trimming pared 6 bases from V and 2 bases from J, leaving 8 bases between. CDR3 DNA sequence: TGCAGCGTCGGGACGGCCTACGAGCAGTACTTC. This codes for CSVGTAYEQYF.

This clone was recorded a few times. The V call is TRBV5-4, the J call TRBJ1-2, with TRBD1 identical over 8 bases. V lost 0 bases, J lost 4 bases, and 8 bases stayed unmatched. CDR3 length equals 16 residues. The germline V gene encodes CDR1 SGHNT and CDR2 YYREEE (reference sequence). The DNA of the CDR3 is TGTGCCAGCAGCTTGGCTGGGACAGGAAAGTTCTATGGCTACACCTTC. Residues: CASSLAGTGKFYGYTF.